The subject of this entry is one T cell receptor beta chain. The data are from a study of OX40 agonist ivuxolimab in advanced cancers. The wider study: Partial responses were achieved by three patients: one hepatocellular carcinoma, two cutaneous melanoma.

This CDR3 is 13 amino acids long. Germline lookup yields CDR1 LNHNV and CDR2 YYDKDF (reference sequence). J lost 5 bases, V lost 8 bases, and 5 bases had no gene match. This table comes from immunoSEQ multiplex PCR, and its TCRdb copy is limited to in-frame clones, with some not included. The data contain tens of thousands of clones, roughly four fifths of them singletons. The sample in question was CD4+ or CD8+ T cells sorted from blood, obtained in a trial of the OX40 agonist ivuxolimab. The V and J genes are TRBV15 and TRBJ2-2; 7 nucleotides line up with TRBD1. This receptor was taken from an adult with an advanced solid tumor such as melanoma, head and neck, liver or kidney cancer. The CDR3 bases are TGTGCCACCGAACTACAGGGGACCGGGGAGCTGTTTTTT. Translating gives CATELQGTGELFF.